The clone carrying this TCR beta chain was seen just once. This entry is derived from a study of blood T cell repertoires in COVID-19. Background on the study: The cDNA or gDNA used as material had been derived from T cells, B-cell-depleted T cells, or PBMCs.

Cohort placement rested on clinical history that participants reported themselves. Germline V CDR1 and CDR2: SGHVS, FQNEAQ. The CDR3 is 14 residues long. V was trimmed by 0 bases and J by 10 bases, leaving 10 bases between them. Produced via immunoSEQ multiplex PCR; TCRdb's table is partial and in-frame only. Of about 220,000 clones listed, 88% are singletons. Sequencing was done on a sample of PBMCs or T cells enriched from blood (not recorded which). The sequence derives from a woman in her thirties who had recovered from COVID-19. The rearrangement links TRBV7-8 to TRBJ1-6, with D possibly matching TRBD1 (5 bases). This CDR3 reads CASSLARGKSPLHF. The CDR3 DNA is TGTGCCAGCAGCTTAGCGCGGGGCAAATCACCCCTCCACTTT.